The 9 T cell receptor beta chains given below trace back to one sample, sequenced in a study of post-analysis software for immune sequencing data. Overall study findings and caveats: Five TRBV segments, TRBV5-6, TRBV5-1 and TRBV20-1 among them, were found more frequent in patients than controls.

Researchers reported that TCR beta cDNA libraries carried unique molecular identifiers. Via MiXCR, TCRdb re-called the PCR reads, giving one row per CDR3 protein. The sample lists about 380,000 distinct CDR3 sequences, around a third occurring once. Antigens for these TCRs are unknown. The sequenced sample consisted of blood. The source is a girl aged 10 to 17 with multiple sclerosis.

This clonotype was observed a few times. The chain employs TRBV12-3 or TRBV12-4 and TRBJ2-5; D unclear. This CDR3 has 14 residues. Trimming removed 3 bases from V and 4 bases from J, with 12 bases in between. CDR3 in amino acids: CASSLTPLSETQYF. CDR3 nucleotides: TGTGCCAGCAGTTTGACCCCTCTCTCAGAGACCCAGTACTTC.

This clonotype appeared a few times. The V and J genes are TRBV6-4 and TRBJ2-1; the match to TRBD2 covers 8 bases. This CDR3 spans 14 amino acids. CDR1 and CDR2 (germline): MRHNA, SNTAGT. V lost 9 bases, J lost 8 bases, and 12 bases stayed unmatched. Here the CDR3 DNA reads TGTGCCAGTGCCCCGGGACTAGGATCCTATGAGCAGTTCTTC. Protein: CASAPGLGSYEQFF.

The chain combines TRBV7-9 with TRBJ1-6; D gene ambiguous. The germline gives CDR1 SEHNR, CDR2 FQNEAQ (reference sequence). The CDR3 runs 14 residues. The V end was cut by 7 bases, the J end by 11 bases, with 18 bases between. The CDR3 sequence is CASTSGPITTPLHF. The CDR3, as DNA: TGTGCCAGCACCTCCGGGCCAATAACAACACCCCTCCACTTT. The full variable domain, rest sourced from reference TRBV7-9 and TRBJ1-6, is DTGVSQNPRHKITKRGQNVTFRCDPISEHNRLYWYRQTLGQGPEFLTYFQNEAQLEKSRLLSDRFSAERPKGSFSTLEIQRTEQGDSAMYLCASTSGPITTPLHFGNGTRLTVT.

V usage is TRBV10-3 and J usage is TRBJ2-7; D perhaps matches TRBD2 (5 bases). Deletions cut 11 bases from V and 3 bases from J, with 23 bases between. The CDR3 consists of 15 residues. Germline loops: CDR1 ENHRY, CDR2 SYGVKD. The DNA for the CDR3 is TGTGCCTCCACAGCAGGACGGAGAGCGGTCTACGAGCAGTACTTC. Translated: CASTAGRRAVYEQYF.

V gene TRBV5-4 combines with J gene TRBJ2-4; TRBD1 matches 10 bases. With the DNA end fitting TRBJ2-7 better, the J assignment may be wrong. Germline-derived CDR1 and CDR2 are SGHNT and YYREEE (reference sequence). This CDR3 has 14 residues. The CDR3 DNA reads TGTGCCAGCAGCCCGGGACAGGGGTTCTACGAGCAGTACTTC. This gives the protein CASSPGQGFYEQYF.

The rearrangement uses TRBV21-1 and TRBJ1-1. TRBV21-1 has pseudogene status. The CDR3 runs 17 residues. CDR3 residues: CASSKGVGGVPNTEAFF. CDR3 DNA sequence: TGTGCCAGCAGCAAAGGGGTGGGCGGAGTGCCGAACACTGAAGCTTTCTTT.

The rearrangement joins TRBV7-2 to TRBJ1-2, with 7 bases aligning to TRBD1. In germline, CDR1 is SGHTA, CDR2 FQGNSA. J lost 5 bases, V lost 5 bases, and 11 bases had no gene match. The CDR3 sequence is 15 residues long. CDR3 in amino acids: CASSAPGPTGYGYTF. The CDR3 bases are TGTGCCAGCAGCGCCCCGGGGCCGACAGGGTATGGCTACACCTTC.

There are a few counts of this clonotype. This chain uses TRBV12-3 or TRBV12-4 with TRBJ2-1; TRBD1 might be the D (6 bases). Trimming stripped 4 bases from V and 2 bases from J, with 9 bases between. The CDR3 length is 14 residues. The CDR3 protein is CASSYGTTYNEQFF. In DNA, the CDR3 is TGTGCCAGCAGTTACGGGACAACCTACAATGAGCAGTTCTTC.

As DNA, the CDR3 is TGCGCCAGCGTGGGACAGCCTAATGAAAAACTGTTTTTT. Residues: CASVGQPNEKLFF. The rearrangement uses TRBV10-2 and TRBJ1-4, with 7 nucleotides matching TRBD1. The CDR3 has 13 residues. CDR1 is WSHSY, CDR2 SAAADI, per germline. V shed 8 bases, J shed 3 bases, and the junction held 3 bases outside the gene matches.